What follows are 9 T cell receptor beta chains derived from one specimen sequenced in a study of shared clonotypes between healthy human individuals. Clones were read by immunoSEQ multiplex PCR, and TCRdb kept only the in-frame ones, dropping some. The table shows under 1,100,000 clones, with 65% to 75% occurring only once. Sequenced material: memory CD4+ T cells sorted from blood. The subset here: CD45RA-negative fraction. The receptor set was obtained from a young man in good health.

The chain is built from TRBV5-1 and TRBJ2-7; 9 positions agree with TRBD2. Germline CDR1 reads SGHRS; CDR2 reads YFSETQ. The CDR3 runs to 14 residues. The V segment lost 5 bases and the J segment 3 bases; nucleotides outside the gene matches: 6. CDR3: CASRLAGVSYEQYF. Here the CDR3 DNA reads TGCGCCAGCAGGTTAGCGGGAGTTAGCTACGAGCAGTACTTC.

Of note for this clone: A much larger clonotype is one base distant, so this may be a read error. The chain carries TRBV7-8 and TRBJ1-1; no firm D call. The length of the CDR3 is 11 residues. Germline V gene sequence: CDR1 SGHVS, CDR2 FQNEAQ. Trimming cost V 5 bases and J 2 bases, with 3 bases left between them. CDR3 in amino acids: CASSGNTEAFF. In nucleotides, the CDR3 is TGTGCCAGCAGCGGTAACACTGAAGCTTTCTTT.

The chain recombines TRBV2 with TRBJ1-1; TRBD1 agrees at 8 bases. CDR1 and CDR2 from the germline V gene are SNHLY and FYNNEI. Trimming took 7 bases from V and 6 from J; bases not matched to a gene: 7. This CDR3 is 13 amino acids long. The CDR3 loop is CASTWAGGSEAFF. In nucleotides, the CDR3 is TGTGCCAGCACATGGGCAGGGGGCTCTGAAGCTTTCTTT.

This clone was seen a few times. CDR3 coding DNA: TGTGCCAGCAGTCCTTATAATTCACCCCTCCACTTT. It is translated as CASSPYNSPLHF. This chain links TRBV28 with TRBJ1-6; D remains unclear. Germline CDR1 is MDHEN and CDR2 is SYDVKM. V lost 5 bases and J lost 4, with 3 bases in between. The CDR3 has 12 residues.

The CDR3 bases are TGCGCCAGCAGCTTGGGTAGAAAAACTAGCGGGAGTTTGTTCAATGAGCAGTTCTTC. This translates into CASSLGRKTSGSLFNEQFF. The rearrangement links TRBV5-1 to TRBJ2-1, with 11 nucleotides matching TRBD2. This CDR3 comprises 19 residues. The ends lost 0 bases at V and 6 bases at J; junction bases unmatched: 14. CDR1 and CDR2 from the germline V gene are SGHRS and YFSETQ.

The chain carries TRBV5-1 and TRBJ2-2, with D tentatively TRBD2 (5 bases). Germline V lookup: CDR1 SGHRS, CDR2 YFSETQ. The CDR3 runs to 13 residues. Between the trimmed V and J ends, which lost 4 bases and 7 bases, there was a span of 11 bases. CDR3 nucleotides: TGCGCCAGCAGCCCCTGGACTGACGGGGAGCTGTTTTTT. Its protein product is CASSPWTDGELFF.

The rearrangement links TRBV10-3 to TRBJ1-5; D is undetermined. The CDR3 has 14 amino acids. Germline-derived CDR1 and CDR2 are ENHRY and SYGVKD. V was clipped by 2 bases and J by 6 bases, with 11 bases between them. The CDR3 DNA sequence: TGTGCCATCAGTGAGGGGAGGGAGGCTCAGCCCCAGCATTTT. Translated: CAISEGREAQPQHF.

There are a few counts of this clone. CDR3 sequence: CASSLQQVQETQYF. For the CDR3, the DNA is TGTGCCAGCAGCTTGCAGCAGGTTCAAGAGACCCAGTACTTC. This sequence joins TRBV5-4 and TRBJ2-5; the D is unclear. V lost 1 base, J lost 2 bases, and 9 bases lay in between. This CDR3 has 14 amino acids. The germline gives CDR1 SGHNT, CDR2 YYREEE (reference sequence).

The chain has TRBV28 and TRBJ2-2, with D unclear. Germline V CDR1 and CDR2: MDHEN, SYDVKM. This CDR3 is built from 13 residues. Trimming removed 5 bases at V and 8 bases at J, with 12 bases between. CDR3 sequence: CASSPDTGGELFF. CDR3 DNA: TGTGCCAGCAGTCCTGATACCGGAGGGGAGCTGTTTTTT.